Sequencing of this TCR beta chain was carried out in a study of T cell repertoires in cytomegalovirus infection. The CDR3 covers 13 residues. Germline-derived CDR1 and CDR2 are MDHEN and SYDVKM. The ends were cut back, 7 bases at V and 4 bases at J, with 13 bases in the middle. TCRdb passed the reads through MiXCR, listing each CDR3 protein once. The sample lists 200,000 to 300,000 distinct CDR3 sequences, approximately 13% seen once, with around 9% in the top ten. This clonotype was recorded at least ten times. The antigen is undetermined. General study findings and limits: It was HLA-C-restricted CMV-specific TCR beta clonotypes that dominated the response ex vivo.

The sequenced sample consisted of PBMCs. V gene TRBV28 combines with J gene TRBJ1-2, with a weak D call TRBD1 (6 bases). The clonotype comes from a human donor in good health (CMV status not recorded). Some clones in this sample may be carry-over from other donors' samples. The CDR3 reads CASKTGMVYGYTF. As DNA, the CDR3 is TGTGCCAGCAAAACAGGGATGGTCTATGGCTACACCTTC.